This T cell receptor beta chain appears in the sequencing data of a study of shared clonotypes between healthy human individuals. Study-level results: Only a few donors were included, so the genetic and exposure-history diversity represented was limited.

V lost 1 base to trimming and J lost 6 bases, with 7 bases between them. The CDR3 is 12 residues long. Looked up from germline, CDR1 is SGHVS and CDR2 is FNYEAQ. Profiled with immunoSEQ multiplex PCR; TCRdb holds only in-frame clones, not every one. The sample has some 2,000,000 clones; roughly 94% are singletons. With regard to this clone: Its specificity is unknown.

Healthy HIV-negative adults without recent acute infections or vaccinations served as donors. The CD4+ fraction was divided into a CD45RA+ naive subset and a CD45RA-negative memory subset. This sequence originates from a man aged 18 to 35 in good health. V usage is TRBV7-6 and J usage is TRBJ2-7; D is unclear. The sample consisted of naive CD4+ T cells sorted from blood. Noted subset: CD45RA+ positively selected. CDR3 sequence (DNA): TGTGCCAGCAGCTTAGAATCGAGCGAGCAGTACTTC. Translation: CASSLESSEQYF.